Below are 10 T cell receptor beta chains sequenced from a single sample in a study of OX40 agonist ivuxolimab in advanced cancers. The table came from immunoSEQ multiplex PCR; TCRdb's copy has only in-frame clones and leaves some out. The table includes roughly 20,000 clones, approximately 69% detected once. Sequencing was performed on CD4+ or CD8+ T cells sorted from blood, taken in a trial of the OX40 agonist ivuxolimab. These receptors originate from an adult with an advanced solid tumor such as melanoma, head and neck, liver or kidney cancer.

The V call is TRBV9, the J call TRBJ2-3, with 11 bases matching TRBD2. Germline V gene data show CDR1 as SGDLS and CDR2 as YYNGEE. CDR3 size: 15 residues. The V and J ends lost 0 bases and 6 bases, in that order; junction bases with no gene match: 3. The CDR3 sequence is CASSVGSGGADTQYF. CDR3 DNA: TGTGCCAGCAGCGTAGGTAGCGGGGGGGCGGATACGCAGTATTTT.

The rearrangement links TRBV5-4 to TRBJ2-7, with D uncertain. V was pared by 7 bases and J by 2 bases, with 13 bases between. CDR1 SGHNT and CDR2 YYREEE come from the germline V gene (reference sequence). The CDR3 runs to 13 residues. Here the CDR3 reads CASSQGWPYEQYF. The CDR3 DNA reads as TGTGCCAGCTCCCAAGGGTGGCCCTACGAGCAGTACTTC.

V and J are TRBV2 and TRBJ1-3; no firm D call. Germline values: CDR1 SNHLY, CDR2 FYNNEI. This CDR3 has 11 amino acids. V lost 9 bases to trimming and J lost 4 bases, with 7 bases between them. In DNA form, the CDR3 reads TGTGCCAGGAAGCGGGGAAACACCATATATTTT. This codes for CARKRGNTIYF.

The V gene is TRBV6-1, the J gene TRBJ2-2, with 8 positions matching TRBD2. CDR1 and CDR2 (germline): MNHNS, SASEGT. The CDR3 length is 16 residues. The junction had 8 bases not matched to a gene; V was cut back by 4 bases and J by 4 bases. CDR3 region: CASSGRREESTGELFF. The DNA of the CDR3 is TGTGCCAGCAGTGGAAGGCGGGAGGAAAGCACCGGGGAGCTGTTTTTT.

The rearrangement links TRBV11-1 to TRBJ2-1, with 9 bases matching TRBD1. The CDR3 covers 17 residues. V was clipped by 0 bases and J by 3 bases; unmatched bases: 6. In germline, CDR1 is SGHAT, CDR2 FQDESV (reference sequence). CDR3 sequence: CASSLAPGQGLYNEQFF. The DNA for the CDR3 is TGTGCCAGCAGCTTAGCTCCGGGACAGGGTCTCTACAATGAGCAGTTCTTC. The full variable domain, completed using reference TRBV11-1 and TRBJ2-1, is EAEVAQSPRYKITEKSQAVAFWCDPISGHATLYWYRQILGQGPELLVQFQDESVVDDSQLPKDRFSAERLKGVDSTLKIQPAELGDSAMYLCASSLAPGQGLYNEQFFGPGTRLTVL.

The J gene is TRBJ1-2, the V gene TRBV10-2; 10 bases are shared with TRBD1. The CDR3 consists of 16 residues. The V gene's germline CDR1 is WSHSY and CDR2 SAAADI. V shed 4 bases and J 1 base; nucleotides not matched to a gene: 6. The CDR3 reads CASSATGGPYNYGYTF. The CDR3 nucleotides read TGCGCCAGCAGTGCGACAGGGGGCCCTTATAACTATGGCTACACCTTC.

The chain couples TRBV18 to TRBJ1-1; TRBD1 matches at 7 bases. CDR1 and CDR2 (germline): KGHSH, LQKENI. Trimming at V came to 5 bases and at J to 1 base, leaving 10 bases not matched to a gene. The CDR3 is 16 residues long. CDR3: CASSSFIRQGNTEAFF. In DNA, the CDR3 is TGTGCCAGCTCATCCTTTATCCGACAGGGGAACACTGAAGCTTTCTTT.

This clone was recorded a few times. The V and J genes are TRBV5-6 and TRBJ2-7; D is unresolved. Trimming pared 0 bases from V and 4 bases from J, leaving 11 bases between. Germline-derived CDR1 and CDR2 are SGHDT and YYEEEE. CDR3 length: 14 amino acids. The CDR3 DNA is TGTGCCAGCAGCTTGGGGGCAGGCGTATACGAGCAGTACTTC. Translation: CASSLGAGVYEQYF. Full variable domain (rest looked up from reference TRBV5-6 and TRBJ2-7): DAGVTQSPTHLIKTRGQQVTLRCSPKSGHDTVSWYQQALGQGPQFIFQYYEEEERQRGNFPDRFSGHQFPNYSSELNVNALLLGDSALYLCASSLGAGVYEQYFGPGTRLTVT.

The chain links TRBV5-6 to TRBJ2-5; possible D gene TRBD1, 5 bases. The J call could be wrong; TRBJ2-7 is a better fit for the DNA end. Looked up from germline, CDR1 is SGHDT and CDR2 is YYEEEE. The CDR3 length is 13 residues. This CDR3 is CASSANRNYEQYF. Written as DNA, the CDR3 is TGTGCCAGCAGCGCCAACAGGAACTACGAGCAGTACTTC.

J is TRBJ1-2 and V is TRBV9; D is uncertain. There are 12 residues in the CDR3. Germline CDR1 SGDLS, CDR2 YYNGEE. The V end was cut by 4 bases, the J end by 6 bases, with 10 bases between. This CDR3 is CASSPNFDGYTF. The DNA of the CDR3 is TGTGCCAGCAGCCCAAACTTCGATGGCTACACCTTC.